The table lists the clone carrying this T cell receptor beta chain with many counts. The antigen is undetermined. Mismatch with germline at one junction end may stem from a read error. The CDR3 goes on 3 residues after the read ends, and that part is filled in from the germline J gene. Within the sample, other DNA sequences also encode this same CDR3. The sample belongs to a study of T cell clonality in common variable immunodeficiency. General observations from the study: CVID subjects had higher TCRbeta clonality than healthy controls, most marked in about a third.

Sequencing input was equivalent genomic DNA from CVID and controls. The protocol was immunoSEQ multiplex PCR, while the TCRdb copy is restricted to in-frame clones and leaves out a portion. This repertoire holds some 40,000 clones, and none appear only once. CDR3 length: 15 residues. Germline V gives CDR1 SGHVS, CDR2 FQNEAQ. Caucasian heritage predominated among both patients and controls. The chain is built from TRBV7-8 and TRBJ2-3, with D possibly TRBD2 on 5 matching bases. The sample taken for sequencing was peripheral blood mononuclear cells. This clonotype was sampled from a person aged 18 to 75 in good health. CDR3 DNA, as far as it was read: TGTGCCAGCAGCCTAGCCAGCGGCTTCACAGATACG. Translation: CASSLASGFTDT. The whole CDR3 sequence is CASSLASGFTDTQYF.